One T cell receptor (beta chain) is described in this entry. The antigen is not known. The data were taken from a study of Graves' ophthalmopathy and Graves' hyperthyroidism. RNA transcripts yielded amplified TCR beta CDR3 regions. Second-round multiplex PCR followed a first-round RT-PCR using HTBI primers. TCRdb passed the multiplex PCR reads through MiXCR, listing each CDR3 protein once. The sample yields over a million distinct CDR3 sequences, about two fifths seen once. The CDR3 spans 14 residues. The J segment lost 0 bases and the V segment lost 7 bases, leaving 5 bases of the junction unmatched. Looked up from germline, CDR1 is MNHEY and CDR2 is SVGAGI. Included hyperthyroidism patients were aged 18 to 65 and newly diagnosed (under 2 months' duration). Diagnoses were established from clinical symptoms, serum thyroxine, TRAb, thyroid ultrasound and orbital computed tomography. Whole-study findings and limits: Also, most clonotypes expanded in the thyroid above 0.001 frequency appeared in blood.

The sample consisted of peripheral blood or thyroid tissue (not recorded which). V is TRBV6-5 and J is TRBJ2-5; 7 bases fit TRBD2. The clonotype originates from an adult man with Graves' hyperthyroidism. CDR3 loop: CASKILANQETQYF. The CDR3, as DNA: TGTGCCAGCAAGATACTAGCGAACCAAGAGACCCAGTACTTC.